This T cell receptor beta chain was captured by sequencing in a study of metastatic and nonmetastatic thyroid tumors (TCRdb year 2020). Study-wide context: The researchers compared repertoires between peripheral blood samples and tumor or nodule tissue samples from patients with malignant or benign thyroid disease.

This clone was counted ten times or more. No antigen is known for it. Nothing much larger sits one base from this clone, and base qualities are not available. Library creation used PCR. The reads were generated on an Illumina HiSeq 4000. High-throughput sequencing was used to profile the TCR beta-chain CDR3 region of every patient. For the original study's pipeline: Drawing on CDR3 differences between clinicopathological groups, the researchers built a classifier meant to tell apart patients with distant-metastatic papillary thyroid cancer. The Shannon index was used to assess repertoire diversity, and the Morisita-Horn index was used to assess tumor-blood repertoire similarity. TCRdb reprocessed the public reads (quality trimming at Q25 with fastp, clone calling with MiXCR) and kept in-frame beta chains. TCRdb, not the original authors, processed these V and J calls. Recorded for this sample are tens of thousands of clones; 25% of them occurred a single time. The biggest ten clones account for under 10% of the sample.

Before undergoing thyroid surgery, none of the patients had been given any kind of treatment. Using T-cell receptor beta sequencing, the researchers looked back retrospectively at clinical samples from patients, gathered between the early 2010s and the late 2010s. The germline V gene gives CDR1 as SGHAT and CDR2 as FQNNGV. The cysteine opens and the phenylalanine closes a CDR3 of 16 amino acids. Only the CDR3 portion is preserved as DNA: 48 bases, with reading frame beginning at the first base. V lost 2 bases and J lost 6 bases, and the count of bases not matched to a germline gene is 7. The paper as a whole reports these results and caveats: In both blood and tumor samples, malignant tumors were reported to have significantly higher TCR beta diversity than benign nodules.

This chain joins TRBV11-2 to TRBJ2-2; 9 of the junction bases match TRBD1. The source of this sequence is a female donor with papillary thyroid cancer or a benign thyroid nodule (not recorded which). Some clones in this sample may be carry-over from other donors' samples. Sample: blood. The DNA sequence reads TGTGCCAGCAGCTTACAGGGACAGGGTGGAGCCGGGGAGCTGTTTTTT. It translates to CASSLQGQGGAGELFF.